The clone carrying this TCR beta chain was counted a single time. Its antigen is as yet unknown. Time point specified: newly diagnosed GD, antithyroid drugs for less than 3 months. From PBMCs, RNA was extracted and then used to make the TCR library. CDR3 regions were amplified by Arm-PCR using iRepertoire HTBI primers to build TCR beta libraries. TCRdb re-derived calls from the multiplex PCR reads in MiXCR, one entry per CDR3 protein. This sample has 300,000 to 400,000 distinct CDR3 sequences, with approximately 15% found just once. This entry comes from a study of regulatory T cells in long-lasting Graves disease. Points from the study as a whole: Less diverse TCR repertoires were seen in persistent Graves' patients than in newly diagnosed ones.

Germline V CDR1 and CDR2: SEHNR, FQNEAQ (reference sequence). Deletions cut 2 bases from V and 7 bases from J, with 8 bases between. The length of the CDR3 is 13 residues. These data also formed part of another study, on T cells in Graves' hyperthyroidism and ophthalmopathy. That work states: The TCR CDR3 was amplified in a first-round RT-PCR using the HTBI primer set.

The chain combines TRBV7-9 with TRBJ1-4; perhaps TRBD1 as D (5 bases). This clonotype was sampled from a man aged 35-49 years with Graves disease. The material was peripheral blood mononuclear cells (PBMCs), obtained at new diagnosis, from a patient treated with antithyroid drugs. CDR3 in amino acids: CASSLYGGEKLFF. Here the CDR3 DNA reads TGTGCCAGCAGCTTATATGGGGGTGAAAAACTGTTTTTT.